The 18 T cell receptor beta chains listed next were all sequenced from one sample in a study of graft-versus-host responses after intestinal transplantation. Clones were read by immunoSEQ multiplex PCR, and TCRdb kept only the in-frame ones, dropping some. This table holds 35,000 to 45,000 clones, 85% to 95% found once. Their target antigens are unknown. Sequences were derived from unstimulated CD8+ T cells sorted from spleen or lymph node cells, sampled before transplant. Receptor source: a human donor who was the organ donor for an intestinal transplant.

The chain uses TRBV18 and TRBJ2-5; no clear D. Germline assignment: CDR1 KGHSH and CDR2 LQKENI. This CDR3 is 13 amino acids long. The V end lost 5 bases, the J end lost 5 bases, and 12 bases lay between the germline ends. CDR3 sequence (DNA): TGTGCCAGCTCAACCGGACCGCTGGAGACCCAGTACTTC. Translation gives CASSTGPLETQYF.

This clone was recorded only once. The genes are TRBV5-4 and TRBJ2-7, with 8 bases aligning to TRBD2. This CDR3 has 16 residues. Germline CDR1 and CDR2: SGHNT and YYREEE (reference sequence). With 4 bases clipped from V and 5 bases from J, the junction kept 14 bases outside the gene matches. The chain's CDR3 is CASSSWNVAGLDEQYF. DNA for the CDR3: TGTGCCAGCAGCAGCTGGAACGTAGCGGGGCTCGACGAGCAGTACTTC. Filled out from reference TRBV5-4 and TRBJ2-7, the complete variable domain reads ETGVTQSPTHLIKTRGQQVTLRCSSQSGHNTVSWYQQALGQGPQFIFQYYREEENGRGNFPPRFSGLQFPNYSSELNVNALELDDSALYLCASSSWNVAGLDEQYFGPGTRLTVT.

The V call is TRBV5-1, the J call TRBJ1-2; perhaps TRBD1 as D (6 bases). Germline V lookup: CDR1 SGHRS, CDR2 YFSETQ. V lost 3 bases to trimming and J lost 4 bases, with 7 bases between them. This CDR3 contains 12 residues. In nucleotides, the CDR3 is TGCGCCAGCAGCTCGGGGGCCTATGGCTACACCTTC. Its protein product is CASSSGAYGYTF.

This chain links TRBV7-2 with TRBJ2-1; 8 nucleotides match TRBD1. Germline-derived CDR1 and CDR2 are SGHTA and FQGNSA. This CDR3 is 16 amino acids long. The V and J ends lost 7 bases and 4 bases, in that order; junction bases with no gene match: 12. The CDR3 sequence is CASNMHGQGRYNEQFF. CDR3 DNA sequence: TGTGCCAGCAACATGCATGGACAGGGAAGATACAATGAGCAGTTCTTC.

This chain connects TRBV9 to TRBJ2-3, with 7 positions matching TRBD2. The CDR3 spans 14 residues. Germline CDR1 is SGDLS and CDR2 is YYNGEE. V lost 4 bases and J lost 4; bases outside the gene matches: 6. DNA for the CDR3: TGTGCCAGCAGCAGGTCGGGGGGACCAGATACGCAGTATTTT. Protein: CASSRSGGPDTQYF.

This clone has just a few counts. The rearrangement uses TRBV11-2 and TRBJ2-7, with no clear D. The CDR3 is 13 amino acids. The germline CDR1 and CDR2 sequences are SGHAT and FQNNGV. Trimming pared 5 bases from V and 3 bases from J, leaving 11 bases between. CDR3 nucleotides: TGTGCCAGCAGCCCAGAGTTGTTCTACGAGCAGTACTTC. Its translation: CASSPELFYEQYF. The entire variable domain, with the rest obtained from reference TRBV11-2 and TRBJ2-7, is as follows: EAGVAQSPRYKIIEKRQSVAFWCNPISGHATLYWYQQILGQGPKLLIQFQNNGVVDDSQLPKDRFSAERLKGVDSTLKIQPAKLEDSAVYLCASSPELFYEQYFGPGTRLTVT.

The V and J genes are TRBV19 and TRBJ2-7; the match to TRBD2 covers 8 bases. The CDR3 has 14 amino acids. Trimming took 10 bases from V and 3 from J; bases not matched to a gene: 11. CDR1 is LNHDA, CDR2 SQIVND, per germline (reference sequence). The CDR3 DNA reads TGTGCCACCGGCGAGGCGGGGGGAAACTACGAGCAGTACTTC. This translates into CATGEAGGNYEQYF.

V is TRBV7-2 and J is TRBJ1-2; D uncertain. The V end was cut by 0 bases, the J end by 3 bases, with 11 bases between. Germline V gene lookup returns CDR1 SGHTA and CDR2 FQGNSA. The CDR3 has 15 residues. CDR3 amino acids: CASSLARAGYYGYTF. CDR3 DNA sequence: TGTGCCAGCAGCTTAGCGAGGGCCGGGTACTATGGCTACACCTTC.

V and J are TRBV27 and TRBJ2-1; D may match TRBD1 or TRBD2 (6 bases each). V was shortened by 5 bases and J by 2 bases, with 10 bases between the two germline ends. Germline V gene lookup returns CDR1 MNHEY and CDR2 SMNVEV (reference sequence). This CDR3 has 14 amino acids. CDR3 DNA: TGTGCCAGCAGTGGTAGGGGGGCCTACAATGAGCAGTTCTTC. Amino acids: CASSGRGAYNEQFF.

V and J are TRBV19 and TRBJ1-1, with 9 nucleotides matching TRBD1. This CDR3 contains 14 residues. The germline CDR1 and CDR2 sequences are LNHDA and SQIVND (reference sequence). J was trimmed by 1 base and V by 5 bases; bases with no gene match: 2. Here the CDR3 DNA reads TGTGCCAGTAGTCCACAGGGGGCGAACACTGAAGCTTTCTTT. As protein: CASSPQGANTEAFF. Drawing the rest from reference TRBV19 and TRBJ1-1, the complete variable domain is DGGITQSPKYLFRKEGQNVTLSCEQNLNHDAMYWYRQDPGQGLRLIYYSQIVNDFQKGDIAEGYSVSREKKESFPLTVTSAQKNPTAFYLCASSPQGANTEAFFGQGTRLTVV.

This clone was picked up one time. The CDR3 here is CAGRDRDSYGYTF. In DNA, the CDR3 is TGTGCCGGGAGGGACAGGGATAGCTATGGCTACACCTTC. The chain recombines TRBV2 with TRBJ1-2; 9 bases map to TRBD1. The CDR3 sequence is 13 residues long. Germline CDR1 reads SNHLY; CDR2 reads FYNNEI. V lost 11 bases, J lost 4 bases, and 8 bases stayed unmatched. Full variable domain (missing parts from reference TRBV2 and TRBJ1-2): EPEVTQTPSHQVTQMGQEVILRCVPISNHLYFYWYRQILGQKVEFLVSFYNNEISEKSEIFDDQFSVERPDGSNFTLKIRSTKLEDSAMYFCAGRDRDSYGYTFGSGTRLTVV.

The table lists this clone with a count of one. This chain uses TRBV5-1 with TRBJ2-3, with D possibly being TRBD2 (6 bases). V lost 1 base and J lost 5, with 17 bases in between. This CDR3 has 16 amino acids. Germline V lookup: CDR1 SGHRS, CDR2 YFSETQ. The CDR3 sequence is CASSLSTSGLRDTQYF. The CDR3 DNA reads as TGCGCCAGCAGCTTGTCAACCTCGGGACTGAGAGATACGCAGTATTTT.

The gene calls are TRBV18 and TRBJ2-1; 9 bases are shared with TRBD2. The CDR3 extends over 17 amino acids. V trimming: 5 bases; J trimming: 2 bases; junction bases outside the gene matches: 10. Germline V gives CDR1 KGHSH, CDR2 LQKENI. The CDR3 DNA reads TGTGCCAGCTCAGGGTTCCTAGCGGGAAAAGCCTACAATGAGCAGTTCTTC. Protein product: CASSGFLAGKAYNEQFF.

V is TRBV5-1 and J is TRBJ2-7; D is possibly TRBD2 (6 bases). CDR1 and CDR2 (germline): SGHRS, YFSETQ. Trimming cost V 1 base and J 1 base, with 12 bases left between them. CDR3 size: 15 residues. The DNA of the CDR3 is TGCGCCAGCAGCTTGTCTCCGGGAGCATCCTACGAGCAGTACTTC. Amino acids: CASSLSPGASYEQYF.

This chain links TRBV2 with TRBJ2-1; 9 nucleotides line up with TRBD2. The CDR3 length is 13 residues. CDR1 is SNHLY and CDR2 is FYNNEI in the germline V gene. The junction had 10 bases not matched to a gene; V was cut back by 11 bases and J by 8 bases. The CDR3 protein is CAALGGGAYEQFF. In nucleotides, the CDR3 is TGTGCCGCCCTAGGCGGGGGGGCATATGAGCAGTTCTTC.

The chain employs TRBV29-1 and TRBJ1-1; D is unresolved. Trimming took 6 bases from V and 3 from J, leaving 8 bases between them. Germline loops: CDR1 SQVTM, CDR2 ANQGSEA. CDR3 length: 11 amino acids. Written as DNA, the CDR3 is TGCAGCGTCTTTCCCGACACTGAAGCTTTCTTT. It encodes CSVFPDTEAFF.

The chain employs TRBV5-5 and TRBJ2-5; 7 bases are a match to TRBD2. The J call could be wrong; TRBJ2-7 is a better fit for the DNA end. The CDR3 runs 14 residues. CDR1 is SGHKS, CDR2 YYEKEE, per germline (reference sequence). The CDR3 sequence is CASSGYGGGYEQYF. CDR3 nucleotides: TGTGCCAGCAGCGGGTACGGGGGAGGGTACGAGCAGTACTTC.

The CDR3 DNA follows: TGTGCCAGCAGTCAGCAGGGTAATGGCTACACCTTC. Protein product: CASSQQGNGYTF. The chain joins TRBV27 to TRBJ1-2; a possible D gene is TRBD1 (5 bases). V was clipped by 5 bases and J by 6 bases, with 10 bases between them. Germline V gene sequence: CDR1 MNHEY, CDR2 SMNVEV (reference sequence). The CDR3 is 12 amino acids.